Following are 32 T cell receptor beta chains from one sample sequenced in a study of shared clonotypes between healthy human individuals. The repertoire was sequenced with immunoSEQ multiplex PCR; TCRdb's copy has only in-frame clones and lacks some. The sample carries over a million clones, over 95% recorded once. The sequencing sample was made of naive CD4+ T cells sorted from blood. Regarding subset: CD45RA+ positively selected. These receptors were obtained from a man younger than 40 in good health.

The chain is built from TRBV2 and TRBJ1-5, with TRBD1 identical over 7 bases. Trimming at V came to 8 bases and at J to 4 bases, leaving 5 bases not matched to a gene. Germline V lookup: CDR1 SNHLY, CDR2 FYNNEI. The CDR3 spans 13 residues. CDR3 coding DNA: TGTGCCAGCGACGAACAGGGGAATCAGCCCCAGCATTTT. Translating gives CASDEQGNQPQHF.

The V and J genes are TRBV11-3 and TRBJ2-7; D might be TRBD2 (5 bases). The germline V gene encodes CDR1 SGHNT and CDR2 YENEEA. V shed 5 bases and J shed 3 bases, with 11 bases lying between them. The CDR3 is 13 residues long. The CDR3 DNA reads TGTGCCAGCAGCCGGGGTGATGGCTACGAGCAGTACTTC. This encodes CASSRGDGYEQYF.

The rearrangement links TRBV28 to TRBJ1-4; D gene ambiguous. CDR1 is MDHEN and CDR2 is SYDVKM in the germline V gene. This CDR3 spans 14 amino acids. Trimming removed 9 bases at V and 8 bases at J, with 19 bases between. CDR3: CASRTKSATEKLFF. DNA for the CDR3: TGTGCCAGTCGAACAAAGTCTGCTACGGAAAAACTGTTTTTT.

The chain carries TRBV7-8 and TRBJ1-1; perhaps TRBD1 as D (6 bases). V gave up 7 bases and J gave up 3 bases, with 12 bases separating them. CDR3 length: 13 residues. Germline V CDR1 and CDR2: SGHVS, FQNEAQ. The CDR3 region is CASTSRGYTEAFF. The CDR3 DNA reads as TGTGCCAGCACCAGCAGGGGTTACACTGAAGCTTTCTTT.

The V gene is TRBV7-6, the J gene TRBJ2-1, with 9 bases fitting TRBD1. Trimming removed 4 bases from V and 7 bases from J; junction bases left unmatched: 5. CDR1 and CDR2 from the germline V gene are SGHVS and FNYEAQ. CDR3 length: 14 amino acids. The CDR3 bases are TGTGCCAGCAGCTCCCTGACAGGGGGGAATGAGCAGTTCTTC. Amino acids: CASSSLTGGNEQFF.

Only one count was recorded for this clone. This chain uses TRBV5-7 with TRBJ2-7, with TRBD1 as a possible D gene (5 bases). TRBV5-7 is an open reading frame whose function is uncertain. The CDR3 spans 14 residues. V shed 4 bases and J shed 0 bases, with 11 bases lying between them. The CDR3 here is CASSRRQPSYEQYF. The DNA for the CDR3 is TGTGCCAGCAGCCGCCGACAGCCCTCCTACGAGCAGTACTTC.

The chain employs TRBV21-1 and TRBJ2-2; the table calls TRBD1, which could not be checked here. TRBV21-1 is termed a pseudogene. There are 15 residues in the CDR3. Here the CDR3 DNA reads TGTGCCAGCAGCAAACTTGACACGAACACCGGGGAGCTGTTTTTT. It codes for CASSKLDTNTGELFF.

The chain couples TRBV29-1 to TRBJ1-5, with TRBD1 identical over 8 bases. The germline gives CDR1 SQVTM, CDR2 ANQGSEA. V lost 6 bases to trimming and J lost 6 bases; unmatched junction nucleotides: 7. This CDR3 is built from 13 residues. CDR3 region: CSVAGGQGQPQHF. DNA of the CDR3: TGCAGCGTAGCAGGGGGCCAGGGTCAGCCCCAGCATTTT.

The rearrangement links TRBV15 to TRBJ2-1; D is possibly TRBD2 (6 bases). Per the germline V gene, CDR1 is LNHNV and CDR2 is YYDKDF (reference sequence). CDR3 length: 13 residues. Trimming removed 5 bases from V and 6 bases from J, with 11 bases in between. The CDR3 protein is CATSGGLGNEQFF. The CDR3, as DNA: TGTGCCACCAGCGGGGGGTTGGGCAATGAGCAGTTCTTC.

This chain joins TRBV9 and TRBJ2-3; possible D gene TRBD2, 6 bases. CDR1 is SGDLS and CDR2 is YYNGEE in the germline V gene. The V gene lost 2 bases and the J gene lost 6 bases, with 22 bases spanning the gap. The CDR3 runs to 17 residues. CDR3 nucleotide sequence: TGTGCCAGCAGCGTCCCGGAGGGAGAAGCGAAGGCGGATACGCAGTATTTT. Its protein is CASSVPEGEAKADTQYF. Based on the CDR3 plus reference TRBV9 and TRBJ2-3, the full variable domain is DSGVTQTPKHLITATGQRVTLRCSPRSGDLSVYWYQQSLDQGLQFLIQYYNGEERAKGNILERFSAQQFPDLHSELNLSSLELGDSALYFCASSVPEGEAKADTQYFGPGTRLTVL.

The V and J genes are TRBV19 and TRBJ1-4; 9 nucleotides align to TRBD1. Trimming at V came to 6 bases and at J to 5 bases, leaving 7 bases not matched to a gene. The germline CDR1 and CDR2 sequences are LNHDA and SQIVND (reference sequence). This CDR3 is built from 15 residues. The chain's CDR3 is CASRLRQGGNEKLFF. The DNA for the CDR3 is TGTGCCAGTAGACTCAGACAGGGGGGGAATGAAAAACTGTTTTTT.

The genes are TRBV4-2 and TRBJ2-2, with 9 bases lining up with TRBD2. Losses at the gene ends were 0 bases for V and 4 bases for J; bases not matched to a gene: 6. This CDR3 contains 17 residues. The germline V gene encodes CDR1 LGHNA and CDR2 YNFKEQ. The CDR3 DNA follows: TGTGCCAGCAGCCAAGATACTCTAGCGGGAAGCACCGGGGAGCTGTTTTTT. Its translation: CASSQDTLAGSTGELFF.

V usage is TRBV2 and J usage is TRBJ2-1; 15 positions agree with TRBD2. Germline values: CDR1 SNHLY, CDR2 FYNNEI. V trimming: 6 bases; J trimming: 9 bases; junction bases outside the gene matches: 3. The CDR3 has 14 amino acids. CDR3 DNA sequence: TGTGCCAGCAGCAGGACTAGCGGGAGGGGTGAGCAGTTCTTC. Its protein product is CASSRTSGRGEQFF. The full variable domain, completed using reference TRBV2 and TRBJ2-1, is EPEVTQTPSHQVTQMGQEVILRCVPISNHLYFYWYRQILGQKVEFLVSFYNNEISEKSEIFDDQFSVERPDGSNFTLKIRSTKLEDSAMYFCASSRTSGRGEQFFGPGTRLTVL.

The chain combines TRBV6-5 with TRBJ2-3; 10 bases align to TRBD1. There are 15 residues in the CDR3. The trim removed 6 bases at V and 4 bases at J, leaving 7 bases unmatched. The germline CDR1 and CDR2 sequences are MNHEY and SVGAGI. The CDR3 sequence is CASRIGTGAADTQYF. CDR3 DNA: TGTGCCAGCAGAATCGGGACAGGGGCGGCAGATACGCAGTATTTT.

The V and J genes are TRBV19 and TRBJ1-2, with TRBD1 matching over 9 bases. The trim removed 3 bases at V and 8 bases at J, leaving 13 bases unmatched. Germline assignment: CDR1 LNHDA and CDR2 SQIVND (reference sequence). CDR3 length equals 16 residues. CDR3 nucleotides: TGTGCCAGTAGTATCCCGACAGGGGGTACCCGTTGGGGCTACACCTTC. Encoded protein: CASSIPTGGTRWGYTF.

The chain joins TRBV18 to TRBJ2-2; 7 nucleotides match TRBD1. V trimming: 6 bases; J trimming: 0 bases; junction bases outside the gene matches: 4. Germline CDR1 KGHSH, CDR2 LQKENI. The CDR3 covers 15 residues. CDR3 DNA: TGTGCCAGCTCGGACAGGACTCCGAACACCGGGGAGCTGTTTTTT. Residues: CASSDRTPNTGELFF.

As regards this clone: The junction shows a germline mismatch at one end, possibly a read error. The same CDR3 arises from other DNA sequences in this sample as well. CDR3 nucleotides: TGTGCCAGCAGTCAGGACAGGGCCTACGAGCAGTACTTT. Its protein product is CASSQDRAYEQYF. V and J are TRBV27 and TRBJ2-7, with 8 positions matching TRBD1. The CDR3 has 13 amino acids. The germline V gene has CDR1 MNHEY and CDR2 SMNVEV (reference sequence).

J is TRBJ2-1 and V is TRBV5-1; the D gene is possibly TRBD2 (5 bases). The V end lost 0 bases, the J end lost 5 bases, and 15 bases lay between the germline ends. The CDR3 length is 16 residues. Germline CDR1 SGHRS, CDR2 YFSETQ. CDR3 sequence: CASSLAGTTRNNEQFF. The CDR3 region has the DNA TGCGCCAGCAGCTTGGCGGGAACAACAAGGAACAATGAGCAGTTCTTC.

In regard to this clone: The same CDR3 is also encoded by other DNA sequences in this sample. The DNA for the CDR3 is TGTGCCAGCAGCCGGGGGACCGGGGAGCTGTTTTTT. Amino acids: CASSRGTGELFF. The chain recombines TRBV11-3 with TRBJ2-2; maybe TRBD2 (6 bases). The germline CDR1 and CDR2 sequences are SGHNT and YENEEA. Trimming cost V 5 bases and J 5 bases, with 6 bases left between them. CDR3 length: 12 amino acids.

The V gene is TRBV28, the J gene TRBJ1-5, with 9 positions matching TRBD1. The germline V gene encodes CDR1 MDHEN and CDR2 SYDVKM. The CDR3 has 17 residues. Trimming took 4 bases from V and 0 from J; bases not matched to a gene: 7. The CDR3 DNA reads as TGTGCCAGCAGTTGGTCGGACAGGGGATATAGCAATCAGCCCCAGCATTTT. It is translated as CASSWSDRGYSNQPQHF.

This clone has a single count. The rearrangement joins TRBV21-1 to TRBJ2-1. TRBV21-1 is annotated as a pseudogene. This CDR3 has 16 residues. The CDR3 spells CASSTTPLGRGLRGFF. The CDR3 DNA reads TGTGCCAGCAGCACCACACCGCTTGGACGGGGGCTTAGGGGTTTCTTC.

The chain carries TRBV5-1 and TRBJ2-1, with TRBD2 identical over 9 bases. The V segment lost 0 bases and the J segment 4 bases; nucleotides outside the gene matches: 5. Germline loops: CDR1 SGHRS, CDR2 YFSETQ. This CDR3 spans 16 amino acids. For the CDR3, the DNA is TGCGCCAGCAGCTTGGAGGGTAGCGGGAGATACAATGAGCAGTTCTTC. Its protein product is CASSLEGSGRYNEQFF. The entire variable domain, with the rest obtained from reference TRBV5-1 and TRBJ2-1, is as follows: KAGVTQTPRYLIKTRGQQVTLSCSPISGHRSVSWYQQTPGQGLQFLFEYFSETQRNKGNFPGRFSGRQFSNSRSEMNVSTLELGDSALYLCASSLEGSGRYNEQFFGPGTRLTVL.

This sequence joins TRBV28 and TRBJ1-4; D possibly corresponds to TRBD1 (6 bases). Germline CDR1 reads MDHEN; CDR2 reads SYDVKM. There are 14 residues in the CDR3. V shed 6 bases and J shed 8 bases, with 16 bases lying between them. The CDR3 region has the DNA TGTGCCAGCAGGGCCAGCACAGGGATCGAAAAACTGTTTTTT. Protein sequence: CASRASTGIEKLFF.

The chain links TRBV27 to TRBJ2-5; TRBD1 might be the D (5 bases). This CDR3 spans 20 amino acids. Trimming stripped 0 bases from V and 2 bases from J, with 25 bases between. In germline, CDR1 is MNHEY, CDR2 SMNVEV (reference sequence). CDR3 sequence: CASSLSSPIGPMTVQETQYF. The CDR3 DNA sequence: TGTGCCAGCAGTTTATCGTCCCCCATCGGCCCTATGACAGTACAAGAGACCCAGTACTTC.

J is TRBJ2-7 and V is TRBV30; D remains unclear. The CDR3 loop spans 13 amino acids. CDR1 and CDR2 (germline): GTSNPN, SVGIG (reference sequence). V was pared by 7 bases and J by 2 bases, with 15 bases between. CDR3 sequence reads: CAYSAVRTYEQYF. DNA of the CDR3: TGTGCCTACTCCGCCGTCAGGACCTACGAGCAGTACTTC.

The genes are TRBV5-1 and TRBJ2-4; D is perhaps TRBD1 or TRBD2 (5 bases each). The V end was cut by 1 base, the J end by 5 bases, with 13 bases between. There are 15 residues in the CDR3. CDR1 SGHRS and CDR2 YFSETQ come from the germline V gene. As DNA, the CDR3 is TGCGCCAGCAGCTTGTCGGGGCGCCGGGAAAACATTCAGTACTTC. Its translation: CASSLSGRRENIQYF.

This sequence joins TRBV5-4 and TRBJ2-7; maybe TRBD1 (6 bases). Deletions cut 4 bases from V and 4 bases from J, with 12 bases between. This CDR3 has 13 amino acids. CDR1 and CDR2 (germline): SGHNT, YYREEE (reference sequence). The CDR3 bases are TGTGCCAGCAGCCCACAGGGTGGGTACGAGCAGTACTTC. Protein: CASSPQGGYEQYF. The whole variable domain, filled in from reference TRBV5-4 and TRBJ2-7, reads ETGVTQSPTHLIKTRGQQVTLRCSSQSGHNTVSWYQQALGQGPQFIFQYYREEENGRGNFPPRFSGLQFPNYSSELNVNALELDDSALYLCASSPQGGYEQYFGPGTRLTVT.

V usage is TRBV7-8 and J usage is TRBJ1-5; tentatively, D is TRBD1 (5 bases). Trimming took 5 bases from V and 0 from J, leaving 23 bases between them. The CDR3 has 19 amino acids. Germline values: CDR1 SGHVS, CDR2 FQNEAQ. The CDR3, as DNA: TGTGCCAGCAGCCCCTCGGGACGTCTAGACCGTTATAGCAATCAGCCCCAGCATTTT. Amino acid sequence: CASSPSGRLDRYSNQPQHF.

With respect to this clone: The sample holds other DNA sequences that translate to the same CDR3. The rearrangement uses TRBV27 and TRBJ2-3; D not resolved. V was shortened by 5 bases and J by 1 base, with 7 bases between the two germline ends. The CDR3 consists of 13 residues. Looked up from germline, CDR1 is MNHEY and CDR2 is SMNVEV (reference sequence). CDR3 sequence reads: CASSLKRTDTQYF. CDR3 nucleotide sequence: TGTGCCAGCAGTCTCAAACGCACAGATACGCAGTATTTT.

The chain couples TRBV10-3 to TRBJ2-1; D uncertain. Germline V lookup: CDR1 ENHRY, CDR2 SYGVKD. The CDR3 extends over 15 amino acids. Trimming removed 3 bases from V and 10 bases from J, with 19 bases in between. The CDR3 nucleotides are TGTGCCATCAGTGAATCCCCTTTTAGAGTTGGAGAGCAGTTCTTC. Its translation is CAISESPFRVGEQFF.

This clone showed up just once. The chain employs TRBV5-1 and TRBJ2-3; no clear D. Germline-derived CDR1 and CDR2 are SGHRS and YFSETQ. V was trimmed by 2 bases and J by 6 bases, leaving 13 bases between them. The CDR3 loop spans 14 amino acids. The CDR3 spells CASSFRTLGDTQYF. CDR3 DNA: TGCGCCAGCAGCTTCCGGACCCTAGGGGATACGCAGTATTTT.

This clone was seen once. This sequence joins TRBV4-3 and TRBJ2-1; D unclear. The CDR3 contains 15 residues. The germline gives CDR1 LGHNA, CDR2 YSLEER. Trimming removed 1 base at V and 2 bases at J, with 9 bases between. The CDR3 nucleotides are TGCGCCAGCAGCCAAGGGCGGCAGACCTACAATGAGCAGTTCTTC. This sequence encodes CASSQGRQTYNEQFF.